A selection of T cell receptor beta chains follows, all from one sample in a study of T cell changes during pregnancy in multiple sclerosis. Profiling relied on immunoSEQ multiplex PCR, and the TCRdb table lists in-frame clones only, not all of them. The sample includes tens of thousands of clones, 90% to 95% of them seen just once. The sequencing used peripheral blood, collected in the second trimester of pregnancy. The receptors originated from a female donor in good health, enrolled as a control in a pregnancy study. CDR3s include the opening cysteine and the closing phenylalanine or tryptophan. A D gene is named only where the DNA matches it firmly. The size of a clone is reported for some rows only, either as once, few or many, or as a class for expanded clones.

v_gene	j_gene	d_gene	abundance	CDR3aa	CDR3nt
TRBV2	TRBJ1-2	.	.	CASTQTGWGYTF	TGTGCCAGCACACAGACGGGGTGGGGCTACACCTTC
TRBV5-4	TRBJ2-2	.	.	CASSPSGRFAGDTGELFF	TGTGCCAGCAGCCCTTCCGGGCGTTTCGCCGGGGACACCGGGGAGCTGTTTTTT
TRBV28	TRBJ2-1	.	.	CASSLRTNPYNEQFF	TGTGCCAGCAGTTTAAGGACAAACCCCTACAATGAGCAGTTCTTC
TRBV30	TRBJ2-7	.	.	CAWSVPLHYEQYF	TGTGCCTGGAGTGTACCGTTACACTACGAGCAGTACTTC
TRBV5-4	TRBJ2-1	TRBD2	.	CASSLAGGRARNEQFF	TGTGCCAGCAGCTTGGCCGGCGGGAGGGCCCGCAATGAGCAGTTCTTC
TRBV28	TRBJ1-5	.	.	CASSPGGQPQHF	TGTGCCAGCAGTCCTGGAGGGCAGCCCCAGCATTTT
TRBV19	TRBJ1-4	.	.	CASSSVSGTYNEKLFF	TGTGCCAGTAGTTCCGTCAGTGGGACATATAATGAAAAACTGTTTTTT
TRBV27	TRBJ2-7	TRBD2	.	CASSPGTSYEQYF	TGTGCCAGCAGTCCCGGGACTAGCTACGAGCAGTACTTC
TRBV19	TRBJ2-7	TRBD2	once	CASSAGGYEQYF	TGTGCCAGTAGTGCGGGGGGCTACGAGCAGTACTTC
TRBV5-1	TRBJ2-1	.	.	CASSIRRDYNEQFF	TGCGCCAGCAGCATACGCCGGGACTACAATGAGCAGTTCTTC
TRBV5-1	TRBJ2-7	TRBD1	.	CASSYGTGVEQYF	TGCGCCAGCAGCTACGGGACAGGGGTCGAGCAGTACTTC
TRBV15	TRBJ2-2	TRBD2	.	CATSRGTTQNTGELFF	TGTGCCACCAGCCGTGGGACTACCCAGAACACCGGGGAGCTGTTTTTT
TRBV5-1	TRBJ1-1	.	.	CASSLQGGNTEAFF	TGCGCCAGCAGCTTACAGGGTGGAAACACTGAAGCTTTCTTT
TRBV6-6	TRBJ2-1	.	.	CASSWRRTIYNEQFF	TGTGCCAGCAGTTGGAGGCGGACCATCTACAATGAGCAGTTCTTC
TRBV27	TRBJ2-7	TRBD2	once	CASSLAGLAGVRYF	TGTGCCAGCAGTTTAGCGGGACTAGCGGGAGTCCGGTACTTC
TRBV19	TRBJ1-5	.	.	CASSPSGGGNQPQHF	TGTGCCAGTAGCCCTAGCGGAGGGGGCAATCAGCCCCAGCATTTT
TRBV7-2	TRBJ2-1	TRBD2	.	CASSTRASGSLKFF	TGTGCCAGCAGCACGCGGGCTAGCGGGAGTTTAAAGTTCTTC
TRBV19	TRBJ2-7	.	.	CASSIGASYEQYF	TGTGCCAGTAGTATAGGGGCTTCCTACGAGCAGTACTTC
TRBV5-4	TRBJ2-2	TRBD1	.	CASRGSGQGNTGELFF	TGTGCCAGCAGAGGCTCTGGACAGGGAAACACCGGGGAGCTGTTTTTT
TRBV5-1	TRBJ2-5	TRBD2	.	CASTTSGRETQYF	TGCGCCAGCACCACTAGCGGGCGTGAGACCCAGTACTTC
TRBV28	TRBJ2-7	TRBD2	.	CASSRAGESYEQYF	TGTGCCAGCAGTCGAGCGGGAGAATCCTACGAGCAGTACTTC
TRBV29-1	TRBJ2-2	TRBD1	.	CSVEYGDRGSVGELFF	TGCAGCGTTGAATACGGGGACAGGGGATCTGTCGGGGAGCTGTTTTTT
TRBV19	TRBJ2-1	TRBD1	.	CASSIWATGTGKGDEQFF	TGTGCCAGTAGTATTTGGGCAACGGGGACAGGGAAAGGTGATGAGCAGTTCTTC
TRBV7-8	TRBJ1-5	.	once	CARPPPVDNFYQPQHF	TGTGCCAGACCCCCCCCCGTGGACAATTTCTATCAGCCCCAGCATTTT
TRBV6-6	TRBJ2-1	TRBD2	.	CASTRTSGRNNEQFF	TGTGCCAGCACCCGTACTAGCGGGAGGAACAATGAGCAGTTCTTC
TRBV5-1	TRBJ1-1	TRBD1	.	CASSKQGDTEAFF	TGCGCCAGCAGCAAACAGGGGGACACTGAAGCTTTCTTT
TRBV11-3	TRBJ2-3	TRBD1	.	CASSSGDRGDTDTQYF	TGTGCCAGCAGCTCCGGAGACAGGGGGGACACAGATACGCAGTATTTT
TRBV5-1	TRBJ2-3	TRBD2	.	CASSFLVAGSTDTQYF	TGCGCCAGCAGCTTCCTAGTAGCGGGATCCACAGATACGCAGTATTTT
TRBV4-2	TRBJ2-2	TRBD2	.	CASSQDLAGAGELFF	TGTGCCAGCAGCCAAGATCTAGCGGGAGCCGGGGAGCTGTTTTTT
TRBV5-6	TRBJ2-1	.	.	CASSLERLVGISYNEQFF	TGTGCCAGCAGCTTGGAGCGGCTCGTGGGGATCTCCTACAATGAGCAGTTCTTC
TRBV7-8	TRBJ2-5	TRBD1	.	CASSLGRQGWETQYF	TGTGCCAGCAGCTTAGGAAGACAGGGTTGGGAGACCCAGTACTTC
TRBV7-9	TRBJ2-1	.	.	CASSSGSTAYNEQFF	TGTGCCAGCAGCTCCGGGAGTACCGCCTACAATGAGCAGTTCTTC
TRBV19	TRBJ1-2	TRBD1	once	CASRGMRGLGYGYTF	TGTGCCAGTAGGGGTATGAGGGGGCTGGGCTATGGCTACACCTTC
TRBV27	TRBJ2-3	.	.	CASSLSGALSTDTQYF	TGTGCCAGCAGTTTATCGGGGGCCCTTAGCACAGATACGCAGTATTTT
TRBV6-5	TRBJ2-5	TRBD1	.	CASSPRGPETQYF	TGTGCCAGCAGTCCCAGGGGGCCAGAGACCCAGTACTTC
TRBV28	TRBJ2-7	TRBD1	.	CASSLTGGYEQYF	TGTGCCAGCAGCCTAACAGGGGGCTACGAGCAGTACTTC
TRBV4-1	TRBJ2-1	TRBD1	.	CASSPGQEISDEQFF	TGCGCCAGCAGCCCGGGACAGGAAATTAGCGATGAGCAGTTCTTC
TRBV13	TRBJ2-3	TRBD2	.	CASSHKAERGLTDTQYF	TGTGCCAGCAGCCACAAAGCGGAGCGGGGCCTCACAGATACGCAGTATTTT
TRBV11-2	TRBJ2-7	.	.	CASSSRDSSPHEQYF	TGTGCCAGCAGCTCCCGGGACTCGTCACCCCACGAGCAGTACTTC
TRBV28	TRBJ2-1	TRBD2	.	CASILTSGRAGNEQFF	TGTGCCAGCATCCTGACTAGCGGGAGGGCAGGGAATGAGCAGTTCTTC
TRBV5-4	TRBJ1-5	.	.	CASSLGGGGSTNQPQHF	TGTGCCAGCAGCTTGGGGGGCGGGGGAAGTACAAATCAGCCCCAGCATTTT
TRBV18	TRBJ2-5	TRBD1	.	CASSPPGQVRQETQYF	TGTGCCAGCTCACCGCCAGGACAGGTTCGCCAAGAGACCCAGTACTTC
TRBV30	TRBJ2-1	TRBD2	.	CSGRPDSYNEQFF	TGTAGCGGGAGGCCCGATTCCTACAATGAGCAGTTCTTC
TRBV7-9	TRBJ2-1	.	few	CASSTKGGDNEQFF	TGTGCCAGCAGCACAAAAGGGGGGGACAATGAGCAGTTCTTC
TRBV28	TRBJ2-7	.	.	CASSRPGQHLSYEQYF	TGCGCCAGCAGTCGACCGGGACAACACCTTTCCTACGAGCAGTACTTC
TRBV11-2	TRBJ2-7	.	.	CASSMTPWTSYYEQYF	TGTGCCAGCAGCATGACGCCCTGGACAAGTTACTACGAGCAGTACTTC
TRBV29-1	TRBJ2-1	.	.	CSAPGEDWYNEQFF	TGCAGCGCCCCCGGGGAGGACTGGTACAATGAGCAGTTCTTC
TRBV28	TRBJ2-2	.	.	CASIPWAQGDTGELFF	TGTGCCAGCATCCCTTGGGCACAGGGAGACACCGGGGAGCTGTTTTTT
TRBV5-1	TRBJ2-2	.	few	CASHRPFSGLDTGELFF	TGCGCCAGCCACCGCCCCTTCAGCGGGCTGGACACCGGGGAGCTGTTTTTT
TRBV5-8	TRBJ1-5	.	.	CASSLMGGGPSYSNQPQHF	TGTGCCAGCAGCTTGATGGGGGGAGGCCCGAGTTATAGCAATCAGCCCCAGCATTTT
TRBV18	TRBJ2-5	TRBD1	once	CASSPPGQPQETQYF	TGTGCCAGCTCACCGCCGGGACAGCCTCAAGAGACCCAGTACTTC
TRBV11-2	TRBJ2-7	TRBD1	.	CASSTMTGASYEQYF	TGTGCCAGCAGCACAATGACAGGGGCCTCCTACGAGCAGTACTTC
TRBV11-2	TRBJ2-2	TRBD2	.	CASSSEREAYTGELFF	TGTGCCAGCAGCTCCGAGCGGGAGGCTTACACCGGGGAGCTGTTTTTT
TRBV13	TRBJ2-1	.	.	CASSPPRGGGGNEQFF	TGTGCCAGCAGCCCCCCCCGGGGAGGCGGAGGCAATGAGCAGTTCTTC
TRBV10-1	TRBJ2-1	TRBD2	.	CASNIPGLAGYNEQFF	TGCGCCAGCAATATTCCGGGACTAGCGGGATACAATGAGCAGTTCTTC
TRBV10-3	TRBJ1-2	.	.	CAIRGGGGYGYTF	TGTGCCATCAGGGGCGGGGGCGGCTATGGCTACACCTTC
TRBV2	TRBJ1-5	TRBD1	.	CASSLTGAGQPQHF	TGTGCCAGCAGCCTGACAGGGGCCGGTCAGCCCCAGCATTTT
TRBV21-1	TRBJ1-4	.	.	CASSSITTNEKLFF	TGTGCCAGCAGCTCTATTACAACTAATGAAAAACTGTTTTTT
TRBV28	TRBJ1-5	.	.	CASKRPPGQPQHF	TGTGCCAGCAAGCGGCCGCCCGGACAGCCCCAGCATTTT